These 2 T cell receptor beta chains share one sample of origin, sequenced in a study of regulatory T cells in long-lasting Graves disease. iRepertoire HTBI primers and Arm-PCR of CDR3 regions built TCR beta libraries. Using its own MiXCR run on the multiplex PCR reads, TCRdb lists one record per CDR3 protein. There are over 250,000 distinct CDR3 sequences in the sample; 20% to 25% occur only once, and more than 50% lies in the top ten. This sample's time point: persistent/refractory GD, antithyroid drugs over 5 years with positive TRAb. The authors made the TCR library using RNA they extracted from PBMCs. This sample comprised peripheral blood mononuclear cells (PBMCs), obtained when the disease was refractory, from a patient treated with antithyroid drugs. All receptors come from a female donor with Graves disease.

The sample holds many counts of this clonotype. The CDR3 reads CASSLAMTGFGNSPLHF. The CDR3 region has the DNA TGTGCCAGCAGCTTAGCCATGACAGGGTTTGGTAATTCACCCCTCCACTTT. The chain has TRBV7-2 and TRBJ1-6; 7 nucleotides agree with TRBD1. CDR1 is SGHTA, CDR2 FQGNSA, per germline. CDR3 size: 17 residues. The V and J ends lost 0 bases and 6 bases, in that order; junction bases with no gene match: 8.

This clonotype has ten or more counts. V is TRBV12-3 or TRBV12-4 and J is TRBJ1-2; TRBD1 might be the D (6 bases). The CDR3 is 15 residues long. V was clipped by 1 base and J by 6 bases, with 15 bases between them. The CDR3 DNA follows: TGTGCCAGCAGTTTAGGGCTCGGGACATTGGATGGCTACACCTTC. Translating gives CASSLGLGTLDGYTF.